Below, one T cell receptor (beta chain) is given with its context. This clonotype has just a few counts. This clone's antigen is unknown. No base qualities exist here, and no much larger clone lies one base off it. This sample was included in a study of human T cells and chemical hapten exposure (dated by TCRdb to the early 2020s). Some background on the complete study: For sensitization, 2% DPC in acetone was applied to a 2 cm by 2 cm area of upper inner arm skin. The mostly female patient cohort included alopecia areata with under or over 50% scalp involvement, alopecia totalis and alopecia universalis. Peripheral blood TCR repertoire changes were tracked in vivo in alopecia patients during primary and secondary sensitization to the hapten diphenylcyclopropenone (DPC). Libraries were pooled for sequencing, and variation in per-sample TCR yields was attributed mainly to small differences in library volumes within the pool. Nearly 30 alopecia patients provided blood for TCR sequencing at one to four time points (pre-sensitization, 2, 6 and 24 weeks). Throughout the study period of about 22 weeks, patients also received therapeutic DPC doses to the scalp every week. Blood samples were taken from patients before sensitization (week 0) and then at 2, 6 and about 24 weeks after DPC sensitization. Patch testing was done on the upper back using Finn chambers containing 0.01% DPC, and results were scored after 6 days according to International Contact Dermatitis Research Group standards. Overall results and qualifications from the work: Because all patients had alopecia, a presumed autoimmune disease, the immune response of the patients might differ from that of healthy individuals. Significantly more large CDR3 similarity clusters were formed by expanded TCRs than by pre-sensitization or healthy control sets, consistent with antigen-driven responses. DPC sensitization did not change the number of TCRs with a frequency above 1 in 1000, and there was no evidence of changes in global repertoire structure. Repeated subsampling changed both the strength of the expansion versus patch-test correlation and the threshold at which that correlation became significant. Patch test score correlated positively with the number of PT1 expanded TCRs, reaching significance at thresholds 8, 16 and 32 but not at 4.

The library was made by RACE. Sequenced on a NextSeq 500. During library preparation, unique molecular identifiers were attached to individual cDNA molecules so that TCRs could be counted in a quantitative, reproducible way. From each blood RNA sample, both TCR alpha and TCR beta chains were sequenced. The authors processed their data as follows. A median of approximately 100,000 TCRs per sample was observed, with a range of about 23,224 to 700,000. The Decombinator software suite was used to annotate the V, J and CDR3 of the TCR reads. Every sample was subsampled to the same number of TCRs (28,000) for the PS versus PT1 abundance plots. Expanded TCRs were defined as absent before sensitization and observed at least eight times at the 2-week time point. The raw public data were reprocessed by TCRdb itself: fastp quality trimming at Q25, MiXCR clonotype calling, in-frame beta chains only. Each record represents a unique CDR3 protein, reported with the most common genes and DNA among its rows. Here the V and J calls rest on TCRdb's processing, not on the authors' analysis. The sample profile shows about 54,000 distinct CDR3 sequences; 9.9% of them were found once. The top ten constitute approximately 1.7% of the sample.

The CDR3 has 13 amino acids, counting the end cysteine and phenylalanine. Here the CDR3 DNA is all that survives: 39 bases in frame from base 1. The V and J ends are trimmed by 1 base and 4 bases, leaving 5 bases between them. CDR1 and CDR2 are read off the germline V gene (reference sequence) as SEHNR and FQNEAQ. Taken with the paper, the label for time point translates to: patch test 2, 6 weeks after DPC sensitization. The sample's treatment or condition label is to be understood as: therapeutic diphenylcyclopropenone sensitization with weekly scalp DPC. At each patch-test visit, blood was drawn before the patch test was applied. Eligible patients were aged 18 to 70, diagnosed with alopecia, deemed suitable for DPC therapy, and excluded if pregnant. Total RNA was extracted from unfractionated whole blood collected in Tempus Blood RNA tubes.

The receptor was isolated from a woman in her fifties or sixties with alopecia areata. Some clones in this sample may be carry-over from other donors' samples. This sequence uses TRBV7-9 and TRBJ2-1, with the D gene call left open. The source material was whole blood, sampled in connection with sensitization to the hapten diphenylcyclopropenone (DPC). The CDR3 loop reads CASSLDRYNEQFF. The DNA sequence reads TGTGCCAGCAGCTTAGACAGATACAATGAGCAGTTCTTC.